This T cell receptor (beta chain) was sequenced during a study of CD8 T cells in Susac syndrome. The germline CDR1 and CDR2 sequences are SGDLS and YYNGEE. Trimming pared 1 base from V and 1 base from J, leaving 7 bases between. The length of the CDR3 is 14 residues. The authors carried out high-throughput sequencing of TCR beta. They applied it to CD8+ and CD4+ T cells obtained from blood. It was treatment-naive patients with stable or active relapsing-remitting disease who made up the multiple sclerosis controls. TEMRA cells were FACS-enriched, and CD8+ and CD4+ T cells were isolated negatively. With random hexamers, reverse transcription was performed on about 0.5 to 1 ug of RNA. Amplification of TCR beta CDR3 by immunoSEQ multiplex PCR spanned 54 Vbeta and 13 Jbeta. TCRdb processed the immunoSEQ multiplex PCR reads anew with MiXCR; each CDR3 protein has one entry. Here the sample spans 150,000 or so distinct CDR3 sequences, over 85% being singletons.

This clonotype has only one observation. The specimen sequenced was CD8+ T cells from PBMCs. The V gene is TRBV9, the J gene TRBJ2-3; D is undetermined. The clonotype comes from a human donor with multiple sclerosis. CDR3 coding DNA: TGTGCCAGCAGCGTAAGCCCGCGCACAGATACGCAGTATTTT. Protein: CASSVSPRTDTQYF.